Below are 8 T cell receptor beta chains sequenced from a single sample in a study of blood T cell repertoires in COVID-19. The table came from immunoSEQ multiplex PCR; TCRdb's copy has only in-frame clones and leaves some out. Among roughly 260,000 clones listed, roughly 82% were seen once. The source material was peripheral blood. Receptors originate from a woman at least 80 years old with active or convalescent COVID-19.

The chain employs TRBV13 and TRBJ2-5; perhaps TRBD1 as D (5 bases). V was pared by 3 bases and J by 2 bases, with 7 bases between. Germline CDR1 PRHDT, CDR2 FYEKMQ (reference sequence). The CDR3 consists of 13 residues. CDR3 loop: CASSLDKQETQYF. CDR3 DNA: TGTGCCAGCAGCTTGGACAAACAAGAGACCCAGTACTTC.

The J gene is TRBJ1-1, the V gene TRBV3-1 (or the pseudogene TRBV3-2); D unclear. CDR1 is LGHDT and CDR2 is YNNKEL in the germline V gene (reference sequence). V lost 2 bases to trimming and J lost 2 bases, with 6 bases between them. There are 13 residues in the CDR3. The CDR3 coding sequence is TGTGCCAGCAGCCAATCCTCCAACACTGAAGCTTTCTTT. This codes for CASSQSSNTEAFF.

The chain links TRBV7-2 to TRBJ1-1; D is possibly TRBD1 (5 bases). CDR1 is SGHTA and CDR2 is FQGNSA in the germline V gene. The CDR3 is made up of 13 amino acids. Deletions cut 0 bases from V and 4 bases from J, with 6 bases between. CDR3 protein: CASSLARATEAFF. CDR3 in DNA: TGTGCCAGCAGCTTAGCCAGGGCCACTGAAGCTTTCTTT.

This chain links TRBV6-5 with TRBJ1-4; D call uncertain. The CDR3 totals 14 residues. Trimming took off 6 bases at V and 5 bases at J, with 13 bases between the two ends. CDR1 MNHEY and CDR2 SVGAGI come from the germline V gene. The CDR3 loop is CASSSGQQNEKLFF. CDR3 DNA sequence: TGTGCCAGCAGCTCTGGGCAGCAGAATGAAAAACTGTTTTTT.

This clone was seen a handful of times. One junction end does not reproduce the germline sequence, and a read error may be involved. The rearrangement links TRBV15 to TRBJ2-7, with D possibly matching TRBD1 (5 bases). Germline V lookup: CDR1 LNHNV, CDR2 YYDKDF (reference sequence). The CDR3 spans 13 residues. The CDR3, as DNA: TGTGCCACCAGCAGAGAAAGGGGCTACAAGCAGTACTTC. Its protein is CATSRERGYKQYF.

This chain joins TRBV7-9 and TRBJ1-4; no clear D. Germline V gene lookup returns CDR1 SEHNR and CDR2 FQNEAQ (reference sequence). This CDR3 region has 14 residues. Trimming took 5 bases from V and 1 from J, leaving 8 bases between them. The DNA of the CDR3 is TGTGCCAGCAGCGCGAGTGGAACTAATGAAAAACTGTTTTTT. Its protein is CASSASGTNEKLFF.

J is TRBJ1-1 and V is TRBV4-1; the D is unclear. This CDR3 region has 15 residues. Germline V gives CDR1 MGHRA, CDR2 YSYEKL. The V gene lost 5 bases and the J gene lost 4 bases, with 17 bases spanning the gap. CDR3 nucleotides: TGCGCCAGCAGCATTCGAGACCGAGGTACCACTGAAGCTTTCTTT. Its protein is CASSIRDRGTTEAFF.

This chain connects TRBV7-9 to TRBJ2-6, with D possibly TRBD2 on 7 matching bases. Germline CDR1 and CDR2: SEHNR and FQNEAQ (reference sequence). This CDR3 is 17 amino acids long. V lost 4 bases to trimming and J lost 4 bases, with 17 bases between them. CDR3 coding DNA: TGTGCCAGCAGCTCCCCTAGGGGGGGATCAGGGGCCAACGTCCTGACTTTC. The encoded protein is CASSSPRGGSGANVLTF.